The text below deals with one T cell receptor (beta chain). Per the study methods: Nucleated cell counts were estimated from reference gene primer amplification. The data were produced by immunoSEQ multiplex PCR, yet TCRdb's version contains in-frame clones alone and is incomplete. V and J calls and clone size are as listed in that table; D and trimming were resolved from the DNA. The table has more than 95,000 clones, 82% seen once; the top ten hold approximately 18%. Germline V gene lookup returns CDR1 GTSNPN and CDR2 SVGIG (reference sequence). The CDR3 contains 12 residues. Trimming took 4 bases from V and 6 from J, leaving 10 bases between them. This specimen comes from a study of blood T cell repertoires in COVID-19. Study-wide background: The cDNA or gDNA used as material had been derived from T cells, B-cell-depleted T cells, or PBMCs.

The sample was peripheral blood. V and J are TRBV30 and TRBJ2-4; a weak D match, TRBD2 (6 bases). This receptor was identified in a man aged 80 or over with acute or convalescent COVID-19. Here the CDR3 reads CAWTSVRNIQYF. The CDR3 bases are TGTGCCTGGACTAGCGTAAGAAACATTCAGTACTTC. Looking up the rest from reference TRBV30 and TRBJ2-4 gives the full variable domain: SQTIHQWPATLVQPVGSPLSLECTVEGTSNPNLYWYRQAAGRGLQLLFYSVGIGQISSEVPQNLSASRPQDRQFILSSKKLLLSDSGFYLCAWTSVRNIQYFGAGTRLSVL.